Listed below are T cell receptor beta chains from one sample, sequenced in a study of T-cell reconstitution after alpha-beta-depleted transplantation in children. In TCRdb, the PCR reads were re-called with MiXCR into one record per CDR3 protein. The repertoire has a few hundred thousand distinct CDR3 sequences, 9.7% of them found once; the top ten carry over 4.5%. The starting material was PBMCs from the stem cell graft donor, obtained from the stem cell graft. The source is a human donor who donated a stem cell graft to a child with SCID. Both conserved end residues are part of each CDR3. The order of the fields is J gene, D gene, clone size, V gene, CDR3 DNA, CDR3 protein. D genes are given only for firm matches. Rows may omit the clone size; those that give it use once, few, many or a size class.

J gene: TRBJ2-2; D gene: .; clone size: many; V gene: TRBV28; CDR3 DNA: TGTGCCAGCAGTTCATATGGGCAGGGGGGACAAAGCGGGGAGCTGTTTTTT; CDR3 protein: CASSSYGQGGQSGELFF
J gene: TRBJ2-7; D gene: TRBD1; clone size: many; V gene: TRBV7-2; CDR3 DNA: TGTGCCAGCAGCTTAGTCAGGGGGATCACTAACGAGCAGTACTTC; CDR3 protein: CASSLVRGITNEQYF
J gene: TRBJ2-7; D gene: .; clone size: many; V gene: TRBV20-1; CDR3 DNA: TGCAGTGCTGGACCAGTTAGGCGCGAGCAGTACTTC; CDR3 protein: CSAGPVRREQYF
J gene: TRBJ1-1; D gene: TRBD1; clone size: many; V gene: TRBV20-1; CDR3 DNA: TGCAGTGCTAAACCGGGACAGGGTCCCCAACTAGCTTTCTTT; CDR3 protein: CSAKPGQGPQLAFF
J gene: TRBJ2-7; D gene: .; clone size: many; V gene: TRBV27; CDR3 DNA: TGTGCCAGCAGCCCAATTCGGGGGCAGGTCTCCTACGAGCAGTACTTC; CDR3 protein: CASSPIRGQVSYEQYF
J gene: TRBJ2-1; D gene: .; clone size: many; V gene: TRBV20-1; CDR3 DNA: TGCAGTGCTAGAGATTGGGTGCAGACAAACTCCTACAATGAGCAGTTCTTC; CDR3 protein: CSARDWVQTNSYNEQFF
J gene: TRBJ2-3; D gene: TRBD2; clone size: many; V gene: TRBV10-3; CDR3 DNA: TGTGCCATCAGTACTTCCGGGACTAGCGTGGCAGATACGCAGTATTTT; CDR3 protein: CAISTSGTSVADTQYF
J gene: TRBJ2-2; D gene: .; clone size: many; V gene: TRBV15; CDR3 DNA: TGTGCCACCAGCAGAGAAGGAGCCCAGAACACCGGGGAGCTGTTTTTT; CDR3 protein: CATSREGAQNTGELFF
J gene: TRBJ1-1; D gene: .; clone size: many; V gene: TRBV7-9; CDR3 DNA: TGTGCCAGCAGCGGGGGTCCGTTTAACACTGAAGCTTTCTTT; CDR3 protein: CASSGGPFNTEAFF
J gene: TRBJ2-3; D gene: .; clone size: many; V gene: TRBV6-1; CDR3 DNA: TGTGCCAGCAGTGAAGTGGGCTACCACACAGATACGCAGTATTTT; CDR3 protein: CASSEVGYHTDTQYF
J gene: TRBJ1-4; D gene: .; clone size: many; V gene: TRBV5-4; CDR3 DNA: TGTGCCAGCAGCTTGGCGGTACTGTCACAGCAGCTTAACCCAGCAACTAATGAAAAACTGTTTTTT; CDR3 protein: CASSLAVLSQQLNPATNEKLFF
J gene: TRBJ1-2; D gene: TRBD1; clone size: many; V gene: TRBV28; CDR3 DNA: TGTGCCAGCAGCTTAGCCCCCGGGACAGGGGGCTATGGCTACACCTTC; CDR3 protein: CASSLAPGTGGYGYTF
J gene: TRBJ1-1; D gene: .; clone size: many; V gene: TRBV20-1; CDR3 DNA: TGCAGTGCTAGAGATCAGCAGGCGGGGACTGAAGCTTTCTTT; CDR3 protein: CSARDQQAGTEAFF
J gene: TRBJ2-1; D gene: .; clone size: few; V gene: TRBV5-1; CDR3 DNA: TGCGCCAGCAGCTTTTCCGGGGCCAATGAGCAGTTCTTC; CDR3 protein: CASSFSGANEQFF
J gene: TRBJ2-3; D gene: .; clone size: many; V gene: TRBV24-1; CDR3 DNA: TGTGCCACGGGAGCCACAGATACGCAGTATTTT; CDR3 protein: CATGATDTQYF
J gene: TRBJ2-1; D gene: .; clone size: many; V gene: TRBV12-3/TRBV12-4; CDR3 DNA: TGTGCCAGCAGCCTACAGGGAAGTGAGCAGTTCTTC; CDR3 protein: CASSLQGSEQFF
J gene: TRBJ1-5; D gene: TRBD1; clone size: .; V gene: TRBV18; CDR3 DNA: TGTGCCAGCTCTTCAGGGGGAACGGGACAGCCCCAGCATTTT; CDR3 protein: CASSSGGTGQPQHF
J gene: TRBJ1-1; D gene: TRBD1; clone size: many; V gene: TRBV6-1; CDR3 DNA: TGTGCCAGCAGCCGTCCGGGACAGGGGTTGGCTGAAGCTTTCTTT; CDR3 protein: CASSRPGQGLAEAFF
J gene: TRBJ2-7; D gene: .; clone size: many; V gene: TRBV12-3/TRBV12-4; CDR3 DNA: TGTGCCAGCAGATCTCCTAGCGTGGGCTCCTACGAGCAGTACTTC; CDR3 protein: CASRSPSVGSYEQYF
J gene: TRBJ1-1; D gene: .; clone size: many; V gene: TRBV7-9; CDR3 DNA: TGTGCCAGCAGCCGCCCGACGTCCTCGAACACTGAAGCTTTCTTT; CDR3 protein: CASSRPTSSNTEAFF
J gene: TRBJ1-6; D gene: .; clone size: many; V gene: TRBV5-1; CDR3 DNA: TGCGCCAGCAGCTTGGTTTTTACTCCCAACGAGGAATATTCACCCCTCCACTTT; CDR3 protein: CASSLVFTPNEEYSPLHF
J gene: TRBJ2-1; D gene: .; clone size: many; V gene: TRBV14; CDR3 DNA: TGTGCCAGCAGCCAGAGTCCGACAGGAGGTGAGCAGTTCTTC; CDR3 protein: CASSQSPTGGEQFF
J gene: TRBJ2-2; D gene: TRBD2; clone size: many; V gene: TRBV5-6; CDR3 DNA: TGTGCCAGCATCGCCACCCCTAGCGGGGGGGGAAACACCGGGGAGCTGTTTTTT; CDR3 protein: CASIATPSGGGNTGELFF
J gene: TRBJ2-1; D gene: TRBD2; clone size: once; V gene: TRBV20-1; CDR3 DNA: TGCAGCTATATAGCGGGAAGGGACTACAATGAGCAGTTCTTC; CDR3 protein: CSYIAGRDYNEQFF
J gene: TRBJ1-4; D gene: .; clone size: many; V gene: TRBV18; CDR3 DNA: TGTGCCAGCTCATCTGATCCCTCCGAAAAACTGTTTTTT; CDR3 protein: CASSSDPSEKLFF
J gene: TRBJ2-1; D gene: .; clone size: many; V gene: TRBV4-3; CDR3 DNA: TGCGCCAGCAGCCTACTATGGGGGGTTACGTCCTACAATGAGCAGTTCTTC; CDR3 protein: CASSLLWGVTSYNEQFF
J gene: TRBJ2-3; D gene: TRBD2; clone size: .; V gene: TRBV3-1; CDR3 DNA: TGTGCCAGCTGCCCAACTAGCGGGGGGGCGACTAGCACAGATACGCAGTATTTT; CDR3 protein: CASCPTSGGATSTDTQYF
J gene: TRBJ2-7; D gene: .; clone size: many; V gene: TRBV5-1; CDR3 DNA: TGCGCCAGCAGCGGAAGCTTTACCTACGAGCAGTACTTC; CDR3 protein: CASSGSFTYEQYF
J gene: TRBJ2-1; D gene: .; clone size: .; V gene: TRBV7-9; CDR3 DNA: TGTGCCACTTCCGGGCCTCTACTATTCAATGAGCAGTTCTTC; CDR3 protein: CATSGPLLFNEQFF
J gene: TRBJ2-3; D gene: .; clone size: many; V gene: TRBV7-6; CDR3 DNA: TGTGCCAGCAGCTTATCTCTAGCGACGACAGATACGCAGTATTTT; CDR3 protein: CASSLSLATTDTQYF
J gene: TRBJ2-3; D gene: .; clone size: many; V gene: TRBV5-1; CDR3 DNA: TGCGCCAGCGCGGACCTAATTATTGATACGCAGTATTTT; CDR3 protein: CASADLIIDTQYF
J gene: TRBJ2-7; D gene: TRBD1; clone size: many; V gene: TRBV27; CDR3 DNA: TGTGCCAGCACCAGGACAGGGCGGGCCTACGAGCAGTACTTC; CDR3 protein: CASTRTGRAYEQYF
J gene: TRBJ1-3; D gene: .; clone size: many; V gene: TRBV18; CDR3 DNA: TGTGCCAGCTCACCACAACGACAAGGAAACACCATATATTTT; CDR3 protein: CASSPQRQGNTIYF
J gene: TRBJ1-4; D gene: .; clone size: many; V gene: TRBV4-2; CDR3 DNA: TGTGCCAGCAGCCAAGACGGGTTTAATGAAAAACTGTTTTTT; CDR3 protein: CASSQDGFNEKLFF
J gene: TRBJ2-1; D gene: TRBD2; clone size: many; V gene: TRBV20-1; CDR3 DNA: TGCAGTGCTAGAGGAGCGGGGGGTATTATTATCTTTGAGCAGTTCTTC; CDR3 protein: CSARGAGGIIIFEQFF
J gene: TRBJ1-2; D gene: TRBD1; clone size: .; V gene: TRBV2; CDR3 DNA: TGTGCCAGCCAAATACAGGGGGCCCTCTATGGCTACACCTTC; CDR3 protein: CASQIQGALYGYTF
J gene: TRBJ2-7; D gene: .; clone size: .; V gene: TRBV7-2; CDR3 DNA: TGTGCCAGCAGCTTGCGGACTATTTCCTACGAGCAGTACTTC; CDR3 protein: CASSLRTISYEQYF
J gene: TRBJ2-5; D gene: .; clone size: .; V gene: TRBV20-1; CDR3 DNA: TGCAGTGCTGTCAGGGGAGGGGAGACCCAGTACTTC; CDR3 protein: CSAVRGGETQYF
J gene: TRBJ2-2; D gene: TRBD1; clone size: many; V gene: TRBV20-1; CDR3 DNA: TGCAGTGCTACCGGGGACAGGGCGAACACCGGGGAGCTGTTTTTT; CDR3 protein: CSATGDRANTGELFF
J gene: TRBJ2-7; D gene: .; clone size: many; V gene: TRBV5-5; CDR3 DNA: TGTGCCAGCAGCTTGCAGGGCCACGAGCAGTACTTC; CDR3 protein: CASSLQGHEQYF
J gene: TRBJ1-3; D gene: TRBD1; clone size: many; V gene: TRBV6-5; CDR3 DNA: TGTGCCAGCACCAGGGACAGCTTCTCTGGAAACACCATATATTTT; CDR3 protein: CASTRDSFSGNTIYF
J gene: TRBJ2-1; D gene: .; clone size: many; V gene: TRBV5-1; CDR3 DNA: TGCGCCAGCAGCTTGAACAATGAGCAGTTCTTC; CDR3 protein: CASSLNNEQFF
J gene: TRBJ2-1; D gene: TRBD1; clone size: many; V gene: TRBV24-1; CDR3 DNA: TGTGCCACCAGTGATTCGACAGGGTCGCGAAATGAGCAGTTCTTC; CDR3 protein: CATSDSTGSRNEQFF
J gene: TRBJ1-1; D gene: .; clone size: many; V gene: TRBV28; CDR3 DNA: TGTGCCAGCAGTCCCCCGCAAAAGTCTTCGGGGAACACTGAAGCTTTCTTT; CDR3 protein: CASSPPQKSSGNTEAFF
J gene: TRBJ2-7; D gene: TRBD1; clone size: many; V gene: TRBV7-2; CDR3 DNA: TGTGCCAGCAGCCCGGGACAGTTTACCTACGAGCAGTACTTC; CDR3 protein: CASSPGQFTYEQYF
J gene: TRBJ1-5; D gene: TRBD1; clone size: many; V gene: TRBV6-1; CDR3 DNA: TGTGCCAGCAGGCCGGACAGGGTACGGAGCAATCAGCCCCAGCATTTT; CDR3 protein: CASRPDRVRSNQPQHF
J gene: TRBJ2-1; D gene: .; clone size: many; V gene: TRBV6-6; CDR3 DNA: TGTGCCAGCAGTTACTCTGGTAATGAGCAGTTCTTC; CDR3 protein: CASSYSGNEQFF